The entry that follows covers one TCR beta chain sequence. The antigen is undetermined. The CDR3 extends over 15 amino acids. In germline, CDR1 is LGHDT, CDR2 YNNKEL (reference sequence). V was trimmed by 8 bases and J by 2 bases, leaving 18 bases between them. The data stem from a study of blood T cells in healthy people across ages. Overall study results and limits: Naive and antigen-experienced cells were not separated, limiting conclusive comparison.

With a J-beta primer mix and a sample-barcoded 5' primer, a second PCR ran 7 to 11 cycles. MiXCR was run by TCRdb on the 5' RACE reads, yielding one entry per CDR3 protein. The sample includes about 1 million distinct CDR3 sequences, around 25% of them seen just once. This sample also belongs to another study, concerning T cells of mothers and their children. That source notes: Once extracted, all RNA went into cDNA synthesis at approximately 1.6 ug per 15 ul.

This rearrangement joins TRBV3-1 to TRBJ2-5, with D possibly being TRBD1 (7 bases). Sequences were obtained from blood. The source of this sequence is a girl between 2 and 10 years old in good health. The CDR3 reads CASGGQGTVQETQYF. For the CDR3, the DNA is TGTGCCAGCGGGGGGCAAGGGACAGTACAAGAGACCCAGTACTTC.